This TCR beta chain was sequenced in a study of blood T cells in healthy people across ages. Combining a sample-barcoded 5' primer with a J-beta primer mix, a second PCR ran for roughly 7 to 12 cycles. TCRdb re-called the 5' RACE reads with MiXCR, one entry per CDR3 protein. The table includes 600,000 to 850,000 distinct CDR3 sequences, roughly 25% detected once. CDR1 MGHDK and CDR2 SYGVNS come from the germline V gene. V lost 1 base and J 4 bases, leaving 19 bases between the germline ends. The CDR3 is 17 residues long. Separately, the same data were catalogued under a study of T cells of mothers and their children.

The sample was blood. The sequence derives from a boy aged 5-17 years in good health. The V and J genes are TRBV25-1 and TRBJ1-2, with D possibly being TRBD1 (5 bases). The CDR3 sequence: CASSELTPGIGLYGYTF. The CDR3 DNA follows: TGTGCCAGCAGTGAATTAACGCCAGGGATAGGCCTCTATGGCTACACCTTC.